A single sample gave rise to the 26 T cell receptor beta chains below, sequenced in a study of immune heterogeneity within non-small cell lung tumors. Template material for each sample was 500 to 600 ng of bulk tumor genomic DNA. Several biopsies were spaced far apart within each primary tumor and obtained as surgery took place. The study enrolled patients with untreated, newly diagnosed non-small cell lung cancer who underwent curative surgery. Multiplex PCR was performed with 32 V and 13 J primers, and it amplified TCR beta CDR3. TCRdb redid the calling of the multiplex PCR reads with MiXCR, one entry per CDR3 protein. The top ten hold around 4.4% of the sample, which has 20,000 to 25,000 distinct CDR3 sequences, around 28% seen once. The sequencing input was lung tumor tissue. Every receptor here comes from a man aged 35-49 years with non-small cell lung cancer.

Worth noting for this clonotype: A much larger clone sits a single nucleotide away, making a read error possible. This sequence joins TRBV6-9 and TRBJ2-7; 14 bases are shared with TRBD2. Losses at the gene ends were 4 bases for V and 5 bases for J; bases not matched to a gene: 4. CDR1 is MNHGY and CDR2 is SVAAGI in the germline V gene. The length of the CDR3 is 15 residues. The CDR3 DNA reads as TGTGCCAGCAGTTCGGGACTAGCGGGAGTCAACGAGCAGTACTTC. Amino acid sequence: CASSSGLAGVNEQYF.

As to this clonotype: It may be a read error: a sequence one base away is much more abundant. The chain has TRBV18 and TRBJ2-7; tentative D call: TRBD2 (6 bases). Germline CDR1 is KGHSH and CDR2 is LQKENI. This CDR3 comprises 15 residues. V gave up 6 bases and J gave up 5 bases, with 20 bases separating them. The chain's CDR3 is CASSTSGTPSDEQYF. CDR3 coding DNA: TGTGCCAGCTCCACATCCGGGACTCCCTCAGACGAGCAGTACTTC.

The table lists this clonotype with a few counts. The CDR3 is CASSFLPTYGYTF. CDR3 DNA: TGTGCCAGCAGTTTTTTACCCACCTATGGCTACACCTTC. The J gene is TRBJ1-2, the V gene TRBV12-3 or TRBV12-4, with D uncertain. The CDR3 length is 13 residues. Trimming stripped 3 bases from V and 4 bases from J, with 9 bases between.

The V and J genes are TRBV6-2 or TRBV6-3 and TRBJ2-5; no definite D call. Germline V gene sequence: CDR1 MNHEY, CDR2 SVGEGT. CDR3 size: 15 residues. V lost 0 bases and J 5 bases, leaving 13 bases between the germline ends. The CDR3 DNA reads TGTGCCAGCAGTTACTCGAGCAGAGAACAGGAGACCCAGTACTTC. This encodes CASSYSSREQETQYF.

This chain connects TRBV5-6 to TRBJ2-7, with D possibly TRBD1 on 6 matching bases. V lost 0 bases, J lost 4 bases, and 14 bases lay in between. In germline, CDR1 is SGHDT, CDR2 YYEEEE. This CDR3 is 15 amino acids long. DNA for the CDR3: TGTGCCAGCAGCTTGGCACGACAGGTGGGGTACGAGCAGTACTTC. Its translation is CASSLARQVGYEQYF.

This clonotype was found a few times. The rearrangement uses TRBV9 and TRBJ2-1, with D maybe TRBD2 (6 bases). The CDR3 totals 15 residues. V shed 4 bases and J shed 0 bases, with 11 bases lying between them. The V gene's germline CDR1 is SGDLS and CDR2 YYNGEE. The CDR3 coding sequence is TGTGCCAGCAGCAGAGCGGGTAGCTCCTACAATGAGCAGTTCTTC. This encodes CASSRAGSSYNEQFF. The full variable domain, its missing parts supplied by reference TRBV9 and TRBJ2-1, is DSGVTQTPKHLITATGQRVTLRCSPRSGDLSVYWYQQSLDQGLQFLIQYYNGEERAKGNILERFSAQQFPDLHSELNLSSLELGDSALYFCASSRAGSSYNEQFFGPGTRLTVL.

This chain links TRBV11-3 with TRBJ1-1; no firm D call. CDR3 length: 11 amino acids. Germline assignment: CDR1 SGHNT and CDR2 YENEEA. The V end lost 6 bases, the J end lost 1 base, and 3 bases lay between the germline ends. The chain's CDR3 is CASSWNTEAFF. The CDR3 nucleotides read TGTGCCAGCAGTTGGAACACTGAAGCTTTCTTT.

This clonotype showed up just once. Germline and junction disagree at one end, which may indicate a read error. The J gene is TRBJ2-5, the V gene TRBV10-3, with 7 bases matching TRBD1. Germline V CDR1 and CDR2: ENHRY, SYGVKD. The CDR3 runs to 12 residues. CDR3 in amino acids: CASQGDGETRYF. CDR3 nucleotide sequence: TGTGCCTCGCAGGGGGATGGTGAGACCCGGTACTTC.

This clonotype was counted many times. The V and J genes are TRBV19 and TRBJ2-7, with a tentative D call TRBD1 (6 bases). This CDR3 spans 15 amino acids. V lost 0 bases and J lost 4, with 13 bases in between. The germline gives CDR1 LNHDA, CDR2 SQIVND (reference sequence). The CDR3 loop is CASSIDPTGIYEQYF. The DNA for the CDR3 is TGTGCCAGTAGTATAGATCCTACAGGGATATACGAGCAGTACTTC.

There are a few counts of this clonotype. The V call is TRBV19, the J call TRBJ1-1, with D unresolved. Germline CDR1 LNHDA, CDR2 SQIVND (reference sequence). The CDR3 has 13 residues. Trimming removed 6 bases at V and 13 bases at J, with 21 bases between. CDR3: CASSPTRVGLSFF. The CDR3 DNA reads TGTGCCAGTAGCCCTACCCGGGTGGGGTTGAGTTTCTTT. The full variable domain, with the rest looked up from reference TRBV19 and TRBJ1-1, is DGGITQSPKYLFRKEGQNVTLSCEQNLNHDAMYWYRQDPGQGLRLIYYSQIVNDFQKGDIAEGYSVSREKKESFPLTVTSAQKNPTAFYLCASSPTRVGLSFFGQGTRLTVV.

Note on this clonotype: With a much larger clone just one base away, this may be a read error. The chain joins TRBV7-9 to TRBJ1-5; D is undetermined. Germline CDR1 is SEHNR and CDR2 is FQNEAQ (reference sequence). This CDR3 comprises 12 residues. CDR3 sequence (DNA): TGTGCCAGCAGCTTAGGGTATCAGCCCCAGCTTTTT. Its translation: CASSLGYQPQLF.

The J gene is TRBJ2-5, the V gene TRBV24-1; 8 bases align to TRBD2. In germline, CDR1 is KGHDR, CDR2 SFDVKD. The CDR3 length is 14 residues. The trim removed 9 bases at V and 4 bases at J, leaving 9 bases unmatched. The CDR3 sequence: CATGPGGAGETQYF. As DNA, the CDR3 is TGTGCCACCGGCCCCGGGGGGGCGGGAGAGACCCAGTACTTC.

In this sample, this clonotype turned up many times. The chain combines TRBV11-2 with TRBJ1-1; a possible D gene is TRBD1 (6 bases). The germline V and J ends were trimmed by 4 bases and 11 bases, with 14 bases remaining between them. The CDR3 runs 12 residues. The germline CDR1 and CDR2 sequences are SGHAT and FQNNGV. DNA of the CDR3: TGTGCCAGCAGCTCCCGACAGGTGTACGCTTTCTTT. It encodes CASSSRQVYAFF.

Comment on this clonotype: This may come from a read error, since a much larger clone is one base off. The rearrangement links TRBV13 to TRBJ1-6; D perhaps matches TRBD1 (6 bases). Germline CDR1 PRHDT, CDR2 FYEKMQ (reference sequence). This CDR3 comprises 14 residues. The CDR3 region is CASSLRQDNSPLRF. Here the CDR3 DNA reads TGTGCCAGCAGCTTAAGACAGGATAATTCACCCCTCCGCTTT.

This clonotype was found many times. The chain carries TRBV9 and TRBJ2-7; 9 bases map to TRBD1. CDR1 is SGDLS, CDR2 YYNGEE, per germline. J gave up 3 bases and V 0 bases, and 7 bases lay outside the gene matches. The CDR3 is made up of 16 amino acids. The CDR3 loop reads CASSVGSGQGVYEQYF. CDR3 nucleotides: TGTGCCAGCAGCGTAGGTTCGGGACAGGGTGTCTACGAGCAGTACTTC. The whole variable domain, remainder taken from reference TRBV9 and TRBJ2-7, is DSGVTQTPKHLITATGQRVTLRCSPRSGDLSVYWYQQSLDQGLQFLIQYYNGEERAKGNILERFSAQQFPDLHSELNLSSLELGDSALYFCASSVGSGQGVYEQYFGPGTRLTVT.

Within the sample, this clonotype is medium-sized (0.01 to 0.1%). The chain combines TRBV27 with TRBJ1-2; D gene ambiguous. V gave up 4 bases and J gave up 6 bases, with 15 bases separating them. Germline loops: CDR1 MNHEY, CDR2 SMNVEV (reference sequence). The CDR3 runs 14 residues. The CDR3 coding sequence is TGTGCCAGCAGTTCCCTGGATCTGCCGGATGGCTACACCTTC. Protein sequence: CASSSLDLPDGYTF.

The chain couples TRBV7-9 to TRBJ2-1; 10 bases map to TRBD2. Germline V gene lookup returns CDR1 SEHNR and CDR2 FQNEAQ (reference sequence). The V and J ends lost 0 bases and 3 bases, in that order; junction bases with no gene match: 8. The CDR3 runs 18 residues. DNA of the CDR3: TGTGCCAGCAGCTTAGCGGGTCAAGCGGGAGGGTTCTACAATGAGCAGTTCTTC. Translation gives CASSLAGQAGGFYNEQFF.

This clonotype was picked up one time. V is TRBV4-2 and J is TRBJ2-5; 8 positions match TRBD1. Germline CDR1 and CDR2: LGHNA and YNFKEQ. The J segment lost 5 bases and the V segment lost 1 base, leaving 6 bases of the junction unmatched. CDR3 length: 15 residues. The CDR3 protein is CASSQGQGRTETQYF. CDR3 coding DNA: TGTGCCAGCAGCCAAGGACAGGGGAGGACTGAGACCCAGTACTTC.

Remarks on this clonotype: Its ends do not fully match the called genes, so a read error is possible. The chain has TRBV7-7 and TRBJ2-3, with D perhaps TRBD2 (6 bases). In germline, CDR1 is SSHAT, CDR2 FNYEAQ (reference sequence). This CDR3 comprises 14 residues. CDR3 sequence: CASSRSGSTDTQYF. The CDR3 coding sequence is TGTGCTAGCAGCCGCAGCGGGAGCACAGATACGCAGTATTTT.

A remark on this clonotype: A much larger clone lies a single base off, so this may be a read error. The CDR3 carries no conserved terminal phenylalanine or tryptophan, so it likely arises from a read error. The chain joins TRBV19 to TRBJ1-5; a possible D gene is TRBD1 (5 bases). The CDR3 extends over 15 amino acids. V lost 10 bases, J lost 7 bases, and 23 bases lay in between. CDR1 is LNHDA, CDR2 SQIVND, per germline (reference sequence). CDR3: CAIKKDRDSKQPQHS. DNA for the CDR3: TGTGCCATCAAGAAAGACCGGGACTCAAAACAGCCCCAGCATTCT.

This clonotype was observed a handful of times. This chain joins TRBV27 and TRBJ2-6, with 8 nucleotides matching TRBD1. The CDR3 loop spans 17 amino acids. CDR1 and CDR2 (germline): MNHEY, SMNVEV (reference sequence). Trimming removed 1 base from V and 3 bases from J; junction bases left unmatched: 5. CDR3: CASSLYGQGFGANVLTF. The CDR3 DNA reads as TGTGCCAGCAGTTTATATGGACAGGGCTTTGGGGCCAACGTCCTGACTTTC.

At least ten counts were recorded for this clonotype. V gene TRBV6-1 combines with J gene TRBJ1-2; the D gene is possibly TRBD1 (6 bases). The V end lost 5 bases, the J end lost 6 bases, and 16 bases lay between the germline ends. The CDR3 loop spans 14 amino acids. The germline CDR1 and CDR2 sequences are MNHNS and SASEGT. The CDR3 bases are TGTGCCAGCAGTTCGGACAGAGGCAGGAATGGCTACACCTTC. Protein sequence: CASSSDRGRNGYTF.

This clonotype was seen a few times. The chain employs TRBV12-3 or TRBV12-4 and TRBJ1-1; weak D call: TRBD1 (5 bases). This CDR3 has 13 residues. V lost 2 bases, J lost 4 bases, and 8 bases lay in between. This CDR3 is CASSLNGGTEAFF. CDR3 DNA sequence: TGTGCCAGCAGTTTAAACGGGGGCACTGAAGCTTTCTTT.

Notes on this clonotype: This may be a read error: a much more frequent sequence differs by one nucleotide. The chain has TRBV12-3 or TRBV12-4 and TRBJ2-1; D possibly corresponds to TRBD2 (6 bases). There are 15 residues in the CDR3. V shed 5 bases and J shed 8 bases, with 19 bases lying between them. In DNA, the CDR3 is TGTGCCAGCAGTCCCCGGACTATCGGGAGACATGAGCAGTTCTTC. As protein: CASSPRTIGRHEQFF.

This clonotype was detected many times. This chain connects TRBV12-3 or TRBV12-4 to TRBJ2-7, with D unresolved. Trimming stripped 1 base from V and 4 bases from J, with 5 bases between. The CDR3 is made up of 12 amino acids. The CDR3 spells CASSLGEYEQYF. The CDR3 DNA is TGTGCCAGCAGTTTAGGGGAATACGAGCAGTACTTC.

With respect to this clonotype: A much larger clone sits a single nucleotide away, making a read error possible. V is TRBV15 and J is TRBJ2-3, with TRBD2 matching 9 bases. Germline CDR1 LNHNV, CDR2 YYDKDF (reference sequence). The CDR3 length is 18 residues. V gave up 3 bases and J gave up 4 bases; unmatched junction bases: 14. CDR3 DNA: TGTGCCACCAGCAGTAATAGCGGGAGTTTCCTGGAGGCAGATACGCAGTATTTT. Its protein product is CATSSNSGSFLEADTQYF.